This T cell receptor beta chain was identified during a study of T-cell memory formation after mild COVID-19. Study-wide results and limits: Cross-reactive memory apparently joined, as some responding clones appeared in pre-infection memory.

This clonotype was recorded a few times. No antigen is known for it. This CDR3 is built from 17 residues. CDR1 is SNHLY and CDR2 is FYNNEI in the germline V gene. The V gene end was trimmed by 5 bases and the J gene end by 2 bases; junction bases not matched to a gene: 6. TCRdb re-called the 5' RACE reads with MiXCR, one entry per CDR3 protein. The sample records around 310,000 distinct CDR3 sequences, less than 20% being singletons. The TCR originated in a man aged 18 to 35 who had mild COVID-19 (a few samples of this study predate the infection). Cell type and time point are not known. V is TRBV2 and J is TRBJ2-2, with 12 bases aligning to TRBD2. What was sequenced was PBMCs or a T cell subset sorted from them (not recorded which). CDR3 nucleotide sequence: TGTGCCAGCAGTACTAGCGGGGGGATGTTTAACACCGGGGAGCTGTTTTTT. Protein: CASSTSGGMFNTGELFF.